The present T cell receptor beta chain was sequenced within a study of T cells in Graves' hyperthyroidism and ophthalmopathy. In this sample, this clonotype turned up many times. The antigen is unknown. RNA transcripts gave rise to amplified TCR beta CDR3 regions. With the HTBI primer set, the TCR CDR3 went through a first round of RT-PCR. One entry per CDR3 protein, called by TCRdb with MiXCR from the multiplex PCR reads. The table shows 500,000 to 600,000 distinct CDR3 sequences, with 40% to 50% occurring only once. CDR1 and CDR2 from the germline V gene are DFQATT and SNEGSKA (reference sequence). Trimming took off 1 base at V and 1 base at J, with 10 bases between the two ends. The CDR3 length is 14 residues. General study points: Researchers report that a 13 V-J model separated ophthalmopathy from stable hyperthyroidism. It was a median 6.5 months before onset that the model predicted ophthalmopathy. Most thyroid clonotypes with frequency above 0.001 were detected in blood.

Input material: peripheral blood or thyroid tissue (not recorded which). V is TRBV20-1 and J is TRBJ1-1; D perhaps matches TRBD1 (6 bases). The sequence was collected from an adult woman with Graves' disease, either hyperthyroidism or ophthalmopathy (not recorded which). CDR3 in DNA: TGCAGTGCTAGAGCCACAGGGACGAACACTGAAGCTTTCTTT. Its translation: CSARATGTNTEAFF.